The TCR beta chain described here comes from a study of T cell responses to AZD1222 COVID-19 vaccine. Study results and limitations: Females outnumbered males among donors, who were mostly white British; clonal diversity was possibly underestimated.

Some clones are missing from TCRdb's copy, which holds only in-frame ones; the method was immunoSEQ multiplex PCR. In the table there are 200,000 to 250,000 clones, roughly 94% of which are singletons. The CDR3 contains 17 residues. The germline gives CDR1 SGHTA, CDR2 FQGTGA. V was pared by 4 bases and J by 0 bases, with 5 bases of the junction left unmatched. In its sample, this clone was seen once. Its antigen is unknown. The source is an adult who received the MenACWY meningococcal vaccine as a control. This chain joins TRBV7-3 and TRBJ2-1; 11 nucleotides line up with TRBD2. This specimen consisted of peripheral blood, obtained 28 days after the second dose of the MenACWY control vaccine. The CDR3 DNA is TGTGCCAGCAGCTCCTCGGGACTAGCGGACTCCTACAATGAGCAGTTCTTC. This translates into CASSSSGLADSYNEQFF.